The rows below give T cell receptor beta chains drawn from one sample of a study of blood T cell repertoires in COVID-19. Profiling relied on immunoSEQ multiplex PCR, and the TCRdb table lists in-frame clones only, not all of them. The sample shows about 240,000 clones, about nine tenths of them seen only once. Sequences were obtained from peripheral blood. All receptors come from a man aged 55 to 69 who had recovered from COVID-19. Both conserved end residues are trimmed from each CDR3. A D gene is named only where the DNA matches it firmly.

d_call: -
j_call: TRBJ2-1
v_call: TRBV9
cdr3_aa: ASSVDPTGYNEQF

d_call: -
j_call: TRBJ1-2
v_call: TRBV9
cdr3_aa: ASRPPGQEGMDYT

d_call: -
j_call: TRBJ2-3
v_call: TRBV9
cdr3_aa: ASSVIHGGAGDTQY

d_call: TRBD1
j_call: TRBJ2-7
v_call: TRBV5-1
cdr3_aa: ASSLGTGQRHEQY

d_call: TRBD1
j_call: TRBJ1-3
v_call: TRBV7-9
cdr3_aa: ASSDKGQGATRPIY

d_call: -
j_call: TRBJ2-2
v_call: TRBV5-1
cdr3_aa: ASSLVGLGAAQTGELF

d_call: -
j_call: TRBJ1-4
v_call: TRBV4-2
cdr3_aa: ASSQPVPAATNEKLF

d_call: TRBD1
j_call: TRBJ2-2
v_call: TRBV7-9
cdr3_aa: ASSRDGTGTTGELF

d_call: -
j_call: TRBJ1-4
v_call: TRBV10-3
cdr3_aa: AIRETVGEKLF

d_call: -
j_call: TRBJ2-1
v_call: TRBV30
cdr3_aa: AWSPRRGEQF

d_call: TRBD2
j_call: TRBJ2-3
v_call: TRBV10-3
cdr3_aa: AISRGGAVDTDTQY

d_call: TRBD1
j_call: TRBJ2-1
v_call: TRBV2
cdr3_aa: ASSGDRHEQF

d_call: -
j_call: TRBJ1-6
v_call: TRBV9
cdr3_aa: ASSVDVTPKPYNSPLH

d_call: TRBD1
j_call: TRBJ2-1
v_call: TRBV10-3
cdr3_aa: AISLQGRSYNEQF

d_call: TRBD1
j_call: TRBJ2-1
v_call: TRBV24-1
cdr3_aa: ATSDPDRAHNEQF

d_call: -
j_call: TRBJ2-6
v_call: TRBV2
cdr3_aa: ASRRQASSGANVLT

d_call: -
j_call: TRBJ2-3
v_call: TRBV9
cdr3_aa: ASSVVGATDTQY

d_call: -
j_call: TRBJ1-3
v_call: TRBV13
cdr3_aa: ASSFRTDSGNTIY

d_call: TRBD2
j_call: TRBJ2-2
v_call: TRBV2
cdr3_aa: ASGAGGRGELF

d_call: TRBD1
j_call: TRBJ1-6
v_call: TRBV6-5
cdr3_aa: AGRGQDYNSPLH

d_call: TRBD1
j_call: TRBJ2-5
v_call: TRBV5-5
cdr3_aa: ASSVTGGRETQY

d_call: -
j_call: TRBJ2-7
v_call: TRBV6-2/TRBV6-3
cdr3_aa: ASSYVRGAPYEQY

d_call: TRBD1
j_call: TRBJ1-4
v_call: TRBV7-6
cdr3_aa: ASGLLGQSNEKLF

d_call: TRBD2
j_call: TRBJ2-3
v_call: TRBV30
cdr3_aa: AWGRGGGAPDTQY

d_call: TRBD1
j_call: TRBJ2-7
v_call: TRBV5-6
cdr3_aa: ASSLGRGTREY

d_call: TRBD2
j_call: TRBJ2-7
v_call: TRBV19
cdr3_aa: ASSTGAGVYEQY

d_call: -
j_call: TRBJ1-5
v_call: TRBV7-2
cdr3_aa: ASSLVSGYNQPQH

d_call: TRBD1
j_call: TRBJ1-5
v_call: TRBV10-3
cdr3_aa: AIQGDLSDQPQH

d_call: TRBD1
j_call: TRBJ1-1
v_call: TRBV25-1
cdr3_aa: ASSDYRGGTEAF

d_call: TRBD1
j_call: TRBJ2-5
v_call: TRBV27
cdr3_aa: ASSWYRGETQY

d_call: TRBD1
j_call: TRBJ2-2
v_call: TRBV10-3
cdr3_aa: AINRDRANTGELF

d_call: -
j_call: TRBJ1-1
v_call: TRBV12-3/TRBV12-4
cdr3_aa: ASRRTSNTEAF

d_call: -
j_call: TRBJ2-5
v_call: TRBV21-1
cdr3_aa: ASSPGSLETQY

d_call: -
j_call: TRBJ2-4
v_call: TRBV24-1
cdr3_aa: ATSDTTSGQY

d_call: TRBD2
j_call: TRBJ2-3
v_call: TRBV24-1
cdr3_aa: ATSDRTSVKDTQY

d_call: TRBD2
j_call: TRBJ2-3
v_call: TRBV10-2
cdr3_aa: ASTGGGAFDTQY

d_call: TRBD1
j_call: TRBJ1-6
v_call: TRBV18
cdr3_aa: ASSPPGSGGNSPLH

d_call: TRBD1
j_call: TRBJ1-2
v_call: TRBV19
cdr3_aa: ASSSHWTGGNHYGYT

d_call: -
j_call: TRBJ2-1
v_call: TRBV7-6
cdr3_aa: ASSLRTDRYNEQF

d_call: -
j_call: TRBJ1-1
v_call: TRBV11-2
cdr3_aa: ASSRKRPGLQMGNTEAF

d_call: -
j_call: TRBJ2-7
v_call: TRBV11-2
cdr3_aa: ASSLARGPGGEQY

d_call: -
j_call: TRBJ2-3
v_call: TRBV11-2
cdr3_aa: ASSLMAERDTQY

d_call: -
j_call: TRBJ1-1
v_call: TRBV30
cdr3_aa: AWSATRKLNTEAF

d_call: TRBD1
j_call: TRBJ1-3
v_call: TRBV7-9
cdr3_aa: ASSRQGSGNTIY

d_call: TRBD1
j_call: TRBJ1-4
v_call: TRBV27
cdr3_aa: ASSFSRDRDEKLF

d_call: -
j_call: TRBJ1-1
v_call: TRBV6-5
cdr3_aa: ATGLDGKAF

d_call: -
j_call: TRBJ1-1
v_call: TRBV7-8
cdr3_aa: ASILGSRLNTEAF

d_call: TRBD1
j_call: TRBJ2-1
v_call: TRBV5-4
cdr3_aa: ASSSRDRDNEQF

d_call: TRBD1
j_call: TRBJ1-6
v_call: TRBV4-1
cdr3_aa: ASSQGRQGASPLH

d_call: TRBD2
j_call: TRBJ2-2
v_call: TRBV7-2
cdr3_aa: ASSAGLAGGPTGELF

d_call: -
j_call: TRBJ2-1
v_call: TRBV4-1
cdr3_aa: ASSQTPYPYNEQF

d_call: -
j_call: TRBJ1-3
v_call: TRBV18
cdr3_aa: ASSLWANSGNTIY

d_call: TRBD2
j_call: TRBJ2-5
v_call: TRBV24-1
cdr3_aa: ATSDPAGPSGNQETQY

d_call: TRBD1
j_call: TRBJ2-1
v_call: TRBV27
cdr3_aa: ASRFDSRGPRQF

d_call: -
j_call: TRBJ1-5
v_call: TRBV6-4
cdr3_aa: ASSDSGGRKKPQH

d_call: -
j_call: TRBJ1-3
v_call: TRBV14
cdr3_aa: ASSLQQSLGNTIY

d_call: TRBD1
j_call: TRBJ2-2
v_call: TRBV18
cdr3_aa: ASSSRTGGTGELF

d_call: -
j_call: TRBJ1-2
v_call: TRBV6-6
cdr3_aa: ASRPGENYGYT